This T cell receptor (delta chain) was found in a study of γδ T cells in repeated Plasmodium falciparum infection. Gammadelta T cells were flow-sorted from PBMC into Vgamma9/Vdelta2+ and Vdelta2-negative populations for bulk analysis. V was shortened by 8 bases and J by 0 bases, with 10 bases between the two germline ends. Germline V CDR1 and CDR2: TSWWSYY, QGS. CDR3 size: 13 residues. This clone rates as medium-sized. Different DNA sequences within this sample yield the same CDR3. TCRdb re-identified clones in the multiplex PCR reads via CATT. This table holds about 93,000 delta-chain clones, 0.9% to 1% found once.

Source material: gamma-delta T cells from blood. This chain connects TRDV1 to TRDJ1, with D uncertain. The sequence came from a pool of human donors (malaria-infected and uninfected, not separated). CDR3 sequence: CALRFPYTDKLIF. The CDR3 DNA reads TGTGCTCTTAGATTCCCATACACCGATAAACTCATCTTT.